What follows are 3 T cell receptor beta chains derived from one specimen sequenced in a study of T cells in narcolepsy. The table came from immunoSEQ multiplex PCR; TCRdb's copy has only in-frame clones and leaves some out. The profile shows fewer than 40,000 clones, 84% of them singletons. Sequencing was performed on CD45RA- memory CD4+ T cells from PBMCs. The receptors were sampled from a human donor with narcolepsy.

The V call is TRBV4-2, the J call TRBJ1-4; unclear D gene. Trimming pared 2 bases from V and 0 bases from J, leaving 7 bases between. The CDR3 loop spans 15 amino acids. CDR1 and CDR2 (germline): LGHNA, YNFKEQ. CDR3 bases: TGTGCCAGCAGCCAAAAGAGAGCAACTAATGAAAAACTGTTTTTT. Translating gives CASSQKRATNEKLFF.

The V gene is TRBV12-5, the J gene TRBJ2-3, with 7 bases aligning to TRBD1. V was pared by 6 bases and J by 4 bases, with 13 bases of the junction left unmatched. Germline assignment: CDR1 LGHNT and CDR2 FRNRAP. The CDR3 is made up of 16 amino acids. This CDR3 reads CASGSRGGLLADTQYF. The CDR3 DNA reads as TGTGCTAGTGGCTCTCGAGGGGGCCTTCTCGCAGATACGCAGTATTTT.

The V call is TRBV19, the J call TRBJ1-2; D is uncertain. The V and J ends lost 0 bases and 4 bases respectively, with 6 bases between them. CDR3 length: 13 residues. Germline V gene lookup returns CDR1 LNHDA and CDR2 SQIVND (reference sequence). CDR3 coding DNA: TGTGCCAGTAGTATAGAACAGACCTATGGCTACACCTTC. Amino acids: CASSIEQTYGYTF.